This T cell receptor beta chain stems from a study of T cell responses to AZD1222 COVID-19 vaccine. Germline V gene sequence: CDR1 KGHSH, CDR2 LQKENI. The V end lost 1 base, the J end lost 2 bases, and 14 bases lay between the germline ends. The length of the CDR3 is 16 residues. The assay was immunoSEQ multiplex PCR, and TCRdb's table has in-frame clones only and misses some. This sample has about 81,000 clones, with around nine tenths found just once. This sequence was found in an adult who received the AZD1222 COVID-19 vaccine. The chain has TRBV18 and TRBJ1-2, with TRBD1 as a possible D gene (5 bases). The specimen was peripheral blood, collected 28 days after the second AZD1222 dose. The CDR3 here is CASSPLGQPSNYGYTF. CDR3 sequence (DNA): TGTGCCAGCTCACCACTGGGGCAGCCCTCAAACTATGGCTACACCTTC.